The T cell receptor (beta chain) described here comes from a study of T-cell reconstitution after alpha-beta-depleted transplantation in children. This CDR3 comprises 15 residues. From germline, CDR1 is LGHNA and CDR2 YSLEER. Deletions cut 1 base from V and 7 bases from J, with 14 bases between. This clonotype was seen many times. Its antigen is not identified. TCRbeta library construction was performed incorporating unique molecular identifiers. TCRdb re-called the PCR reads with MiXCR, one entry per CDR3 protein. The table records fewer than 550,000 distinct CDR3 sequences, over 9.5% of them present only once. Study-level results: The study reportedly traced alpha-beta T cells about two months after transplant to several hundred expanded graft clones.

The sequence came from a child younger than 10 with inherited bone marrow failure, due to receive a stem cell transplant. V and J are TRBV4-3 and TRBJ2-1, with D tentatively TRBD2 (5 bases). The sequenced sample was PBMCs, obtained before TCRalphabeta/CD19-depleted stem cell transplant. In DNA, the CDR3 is TGCGCCAGCAGCCAAGTCTCGCTAGCCTCGAATGAGCAGTTCTTC. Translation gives CASSQVSLASNEQFF.